This is a list of T cell receptor beta chains from one sample in a study of T cells in Graves' hyperthyroidism and ophthalmopathy. Each CDR3 protein gets one entry after TCRdb re-called the multiplex PCR reads with MiXCR. The data show 50,000 to 55,000 distinct CDR3 sequences, roughly 50% seen once. The sample was blood. These receptors all stem from a woman in her forties or fifties with Graves' ophthalmopathy. CDR3s include the opening cysteine and the closing phenylalanine or tryptophan. A D gene is named only where the DNA matches it firmly. Clone sizes are given selectively: once, few, many, or a class where the clone is expanded.

clone size	D gene	V gene	J gene	CDR3 DNA	CDR3 protein
.	TRBD1	TRBV12-3/TRBV12-4	TRBJ1-1	TGTGCCAGCAGTACTCAGGGGGGGGAAGCTTTCTTT	CASSTQGGEAFF
.	.	TRBV9	TRBJ2-1	TGTACCAGCAGCGAGGGAAGGTGCAATGAGCAGTTCTTC	CTSSEGRCNEQFF
few	.	TRBV9	TRBJ2-5	TGTGCCAGCAGCTCCCTGTATGCGAGTACAGCTCAAGAGACCCAGTACTTC	CASSSLYASTAQETQYF
.	TRBD1	TRBV2	TRBJ2-7	TGTGCCAGCACGGACAGGGGTTACGAGCAGTACTTC	CASTDRGYEQYF
.	.	TRBV29-1	TRBJ2-3	TGCAGCGTTGTGGGCAGGCCCTACGATGAGCAGTATTTT	CSVVGRPYDEQYF
.	TRBD1	TRBV20-1	TRBJ2-7	TGCAGTGCTAGGGGCTCTGACAGGGGCTCCTACGAGCAGTACTTC	CSARGSDRGSYEQYF
many	TRBD1	TRBV4-2	TRBJ2-5	TGTGCCAGCAGCCCGAGGACAGGGGCAGAGACCCAGTACTTC	CASSPRTGAETQYF
.	TRBD2	TRBV5-1	TRBJ2-1	TGCGCCAGCAGCTTAGCGGGAGGGGATCATGAGCAGTTCTTC	CASSLAGGDHEQFF
.	TRBD1	TRBV2	TRBJ2-7	TGTGCCAGCAGTGCCGGGACAGCCTACGAGCAGTACTTC	CASSAGTAYEQYF
many	TRBD1	TRBV7-3	TRBJ2-1	TGTGCCAGCAGCGAGGGGGACAGGAAATTCTATGAGCAGTTCTTC	CASSEGDRKFYEQFF
.	.	TRBV3-1	TRBJ1-4	TGTGCCAGCAGCCAAGATATCGCAGGGGTGTTAGAAAAACTGTTTTTT	CASSQDIAGVLEKLFF
.	TRBD1	TRBV5-4	TRBJ1-6	TGTGCCAGCAGCTTGCAGGGGGACTTGGGGTCACCCCTCCACTTT	CASSLQGDLGSPLHF
many	.	TRBV24-1	TRBJ2-1	TGTGCCACCAGTGATTCCCCTAGCTTGCGGGAAAGCTACAATGAGCAGTTCTTC	CATSDSPSLRESYNEQFF
many	TRBD2	TRBV5-6	TRBJ2-7	TGTGCCAGCAGCACTGCTAGCGGGAGCTACGAGCAGTACTTC	CASSTASGSYEQYF
many	.	TRBV4-1	TRBJ1-5	TGCGCCAGCAGCCAAGATGGGTTTCAGCCCCAGCATTTT	CASSQDGFQPQHF
many	.	TRBV5-4	TRBJ1-1	TGTGCCAGCAGCTGGGGGGAGAACACTGAAGCTTTCTTT	CASSWGENTEAFF
many	TRBD1	TRBV29-1	TRBJ2-7	TGCAGCGTTCCCAGGACAGGCGGCGAGCAGTACTTC	CSVPRTGGEQYF
few	TRBD2	TRBV3-1	TRBJ2-2	TGTGCCAGCAGCCAAGATGTTCTAGCGGGAGGGCCTAACACCGGGGAGCTGTTTTTT	CASSQDVLAGGPNTGELFF
medium-sized	.	TRBV2	TRBJ2-3	TGTGCCAGCAGTGAATCCTCGACAGATACGCAGTATTTT	CASSESSTDTQYF
.	.	TRBV11-2	TRBJ2-3	TGTGCCAGCAGCTTAGATGGGCCCATTAGCACAGATACGCAGTATTTT	CASSLDGPISTDTQYF
many	TRBD1	TRBV20-1	TRBJ2-5	TGCAGTGCTAGAGATCAACCAGGGGGCTACGAGACCCAGTACTTC	CSARDQPGGYETQYF
.	TRBD2	TRBV19	TRBJ2-1	TGTGCCAGTAGCAAATCGACTAGCGGGAGCTTCAATGAGCAGTTCTTC	CASSKSTSGSFNEQFF
.	.	TRBV25-1	TRBJ2-5	TGTGCCAGCAGGAGGGGGTTCGGTGGCGACCAAGAGACCCAGTACTTC	CASRRGFGGDQETQYF